This TCR beta chain originates from a study of T cell clones after liver transplantation. The overall study: Post-transplant blood was tracked for graft-donor-reactive T cell clones identified in a pre-transplant mixed lymphocyte reaction. As an antigen-independent comparator, third-party-reactive TCRbeta sequences came from pre-transplant mixed lymphocyte reactions. Standard immunosuppression, with no induction, continued until 12-24 months after transplant. Tolerant meant at least one year fully off immunosuppression without liver enzymes above twice normal.

TCRdb keeps only in-frame clones here, not all; method: immunoSEQ multiplex PCR. Among some 59,000 clones, around 70% were seen once, and the ten largest hold over 8%. Germline CDR1 reads SGHNT; CDR2 reads YENEEA. V shed 5 bases and J shed 10 bases, with 26 bases lying between them. This CDR3 region has 16 residues. The origin of this receptor is a human patient who received a liver transplant. The graft donor may account for some of the T cells. The input for sequencing was CD4+ T cells from blood, taken at the 22-month timepoint. This chain links TRBV11-3 with TRBJ2-5, with D possibly called TRBD1 or TRBD2 (6 bases each). The CDR3 sequence is CASSPQGQATPGGQYF. The CDR3 DNA is TGTGCCAGCAGCCCTCAGGGGCAGGCGACCCCCGGGGGCCAGTACTTC.